Shown below are 6 T cell receptor beta chains from a single sample sequenced in a study of untreated major depressive disorder. Clones were read by immunoSEQ multiplex PCR, and TCRdb kept only the in-frame ones, dropping some. The sample yields tens of thousands of clones, 70% to 90% seen once. Input material: CD4+ T cells from PBMCs. Every receptor here comes from a woman in her thirties in good health.

The chain carries TRBV5-6 and TRBJ2-3, with 8 bases fitting TRBD1. Germline V gives CDR1 SGHDT, CDR2 YYEEEE. V lost 4 bases and J lost 4; bases outside the gene matches: 8. The CDR3 is 15 residues long. Here the CDR3 DNA reads TGTGCCAGCAGCGCCGGGACAGGTATGGCAGATACGCAGTATTTT. Amino acid sequence: CASSAGTGMADTQYF.

This chain joins TRBV7-9 and TRBJ1-2; D unresolved. Trimming cost V 3 bases and J 4 bases, with 9 bases left between them. The germline V gene encodes CDR1 SEHNR and CDR2 FQNEAQ (reference sequence). This CDR3 comprises 13 residues. CDR3 coding DNA: TGTGCCAGCAGCTTCACGGTAGTCTATGGCTACACCTTC. This gives the protein CASSFTVVYGYTF.

V gene TRBV28 combines with J gene TRBJ1-1; D unresolved. Trimming pared 6 bases from V and 0 bases from J, leaving 11 bases between. The CDR3 is 14 amino acids. Germline CDR1 is MDHEN and CDR2 is SYDVKM. Here the CDR3 DNA reads TGTGCCAGCAGCCCCCGCCAGTTGAACACTGAAGCTTTCTTT. It encodes CASSPRQLNTEAFF.

The chain recombines TRBV6-4 with TRBJ2-3; TRBD2 might be the D (6 bases). The length of the CDR3 is 14 residues. Trimming left V 4 bases short and J 2 bases short, with 10 bases between. CDR1 is MRHNA and CDR2 is SNTAGT in the germline V gene. CDR3 residues: CASSALASTDTQYF. The DNA of the CDR3 is TGTGCCAGCAGTGCACTAGCCTCCACAGATACGCAGTATTTT.

This chain joins TRBV28 and TRBJ1-2, with D possibly TRBD1 on 6 matching bases. V was trimmed by 4 bases and J by 2 bases, leaving 11 bases between them. The CDR3 has 14 amino acids. Germline loops: CDR1 MDHEN, CDR2 SYDVKM. The CDR3 protein is CASSSTGTNYGYTF. The CDR3 DNA follows: TGTGCCAGCAGTTCAACAGGGACCAACTATGGCTACACCTTC.

This chain uses TRBV4-1 with TRBJ2-6; D not certain. The CDR3 runs 20 residues. The germline V gene encodes CDR1 MGHRA and CDR2 YSYEKL. The ends were cut back, 0 bases at V and 0 bases at J, with 18 bases in the middle. The DNA of the CDR3 is TGCGCCAGCAGCCAAGATTGGAGTGGCAGGATTCGCTCTGGGGCCAACGTCCTGACTTTC. This gives the protein CASSQDWSGRIRSGANVLTF.